Described below is a single TCR beta chain sequence and its context. The specificity of this receptor is unknown. One base away there is no much larger clone; base qualities are not given. V is shortened by 5 bases, J by 13 bases, and the region joining them spans 12 bases. Counted from cysteine to phenylalanine, this CDR3 has 11 amino acids. Only the CDR3 DNA is retained, 33 bases long and in frame from the first base. The germline V gene provides CDR1 SGHAT and CDR2 FQNNGV. This record belongs to a study of cytomegalovirus exposure and HLA in healthy donors (dated by TCRdb to the late 2010s). Study-level background: In an earlier analysis of approximately 640 of the donors, around 290 Gb of sequence data and 117 million unique TCR beta sequences from about 179 million T cells were reported. An early release covering around 630 HLA-typed donors comprised 300 to 350 gigabases of sequencing data and 85 million to 100 million unique TCR sequences. The genetic ancestry cluster associated with self-reported Caucasian donors included approximately 85% of the roughly 400 genotyped donors. The study aimed to test whether cataloging public T cell receptors could reveal signatures of past pathogen exposure. The T cell repertoires of around 730 subjects were profiled by immunosequencing and related to cytomegalovirus serostatus. Along with the roughly 670-subject first cohort, a separate validation cohort of approximately 110 different subjects was used. The study combined high-throughput TCR immunosequencing, statistical association of individual TCRs with disease status, and machine learning to predict cytomegalovirus infection status. A later analysis re-examined previously published TCR beta repertoires from 610 or so donors and added high-resolution HLA genotyping to investigate patterns of TCR occurrence. In the later analysis, no new phenotypic data were used to find candidate immune exposures; instead, reliance was placed on TCR beta sequences and their occurrence across donors. An earlier analysis of approximately 500 of the donors applied high-throughput TCR beta sequencing to assess whether each TCR beta V gene segment acted as functional or pseudogenic. Donor age, sex, ethnicity and CMV serostatus were collected together with the repertoire data. Genome-wide SNP genotypes for about three fifths of the roughly 700 donors were used in a later genetic analysis, which treated that subset as a discovery cohort. All discovery cohort repertoires had been generated using a single sequencing platform. HLA typing included class I and class II loci at four-digit resolution. Typing coverage varied by locus: roughly 620-640 donors for A, B, C, DRB1 and DQB1; approximately 560 for DQA1; about 600 for DPA1; under 490 for DPB1. Five DR-DQ haplotypes were treated as single units for association and clustering because of strong linkage in the cohort. Among around 400 genotyped donors of the cohort, an average of roughly 230,000 unique TCR beta nucleotide sequences was sequenced per donor, of which 15% to 20% were non-productive. Here is what the overall study found, with its caveats: Sequencing depth was assumed to be roughly uniform across donors in the presence/absence analyses, though that assumption may not hold. V-gene and J-gene trimming of TCR beta chains was associated with a missense DCLRE1C variant in a later genetic analysis, and the association was replicated in an independent cohort. The study gave a list of 150 to 200 TCR beta chains associated with cytomegalovirus. When HLA alleles, especially DR and DQ, strongly co-occurred, TCR associations were difficult to assign to individual alleles. In a later analysis, the rate of TCR association differed among HLA loci, with DRB1 alleles having the most associated TCRs and HLA-C alleles having the fewest. The only immune exposure information available for the cohort was CMV serostatus. A later analysis reported that several top co-occurrence clusters appeared linked to parvovirus B19, influenza, CMV and Epstein-Barr virus. Because HLA typing was unavailable for some donors at each locus, only the typed subset was used in association tests. The authors suggested that the approach could potentially be extended to other disease states and immunological phenotypes. In an earlier analysis of approximately 590 of the donors, most TCR beta V segments appeared in productive rearrangements about 87% or about 30% of the time, broadly matching IMGT annotations. The 87-base-pair reads could not distinguish some IMGT-functional V segments, including TRBV6-2 and TRBV6-3, so those segments were excluded. While some public TCRs were present in many individuals, most TCR sequences turned up only very rarely across donors. A further reported finding was that TCR beta sequences accurately predicted the HLA-A and HLA-B alleles for most subjects in the first cohort. In vitro tests confirmed that a few of the cytomegalovirus-associated TCR beta chains recognize cytomegalovirus antigens. A group of highly shared sequence variants was considered likely to be a technical artifact of the sequencing pipeline. According to a later analysis, most CMV-associated TCR beta chains appeared to be HLA-restricted, and the HLA associations seemed to be driven largely by CMV exposure. In a later genetic analysis, fewer N-insertions in productive TCRs were reported among donors in an Asian-associated ancestry cluster than the approximately 710-donor mean. Linkage disequilibrium might explain the correlated functional status among segregating V segments, but an unknown experimental factor could not be ruled out. Cytomegalovirus status was reported to be diagnosed by the classifier with high specificity and sensitivity in both the original and validation cohorts. A later analysis associated about 17,000 TCR beta sequences with specific HLA alleles at a false discovery rate of 0.05. The cohort was sequenced for TCR beta chains only, and without alpha or paired-chain data the features that could be detected were limited. A later analysis found that HLA-associated TCR beta chains were more clonally expanded and had lower generation probabilities than equally common non-associated chains. Because counts were too low, seventeen rarely observed V segments, including chromosome 9 orphons, were left out of the earlier analysis of 587 of the donors.

The protocol used for the library was the immunoSEQ multiplex PCR assay. For the multiplex PCR, a mixture combining 60 forward primers for TCR Vbeta segments and 13 reverse primers for TCR Jbeta segments was used. The CDR3 region of rearranged TCR beta genes was amplified from genomic DNA by a multiplex PCR assay. The amplified TCR beta libraries were sequenced on the Illumina HiSeq System as 87-base-pair reads. The paper's processing steps were these. Across the 500 to 700 repertoires, a later analysis counted 78 million or so unique TCR beta chains, some 11 million of which were shared by at least two donors. A nearest-neighbor algorithm error-corrected the raw reads and collapsed the reads into unique sequences, merging closely related sequences to remove PCR and sequencing errors. To assign V, D and J gene segments, CDR3 sequences were aligned to IMGT reference sequences. Each retained sequence needed at least a six-nucleotide match to both a V gene segment and a J gene segment. A rearrangement was called productive if the CDR3 had no stop codons and remained in frame with V and J, and every other rearrangement was called non-productive. Following IMGT convention, CDR3 was defined as the stretch from the second conserved V-encoded cysteine up to the conserved J-encoded phenylalanine. Sequences without an unambiguous match to a single V gene segment were excluded from the earlier analysis of approximately 560 of the donors. In an earlier analysis of 450 to 700 of the donors, V segments were called functional above 56.7% productive rearrangements and were called segregating when the between-donor standard deviation exceeded 5%. A statistical classification framework was built to diagnose cytomegalovirus status from the catalog of TCR beta chain sequences. In a later analysis, V and J genes were assigned by comparing TCR nucleotide sequences against IMGT/GENE-DB human TR gene sequences. A later analysis assigned CDR3 sequences and most-parsimonious VDJ recombination scenarios with the TCRdist pipeline. In a later analysis, each TCR beta chain was defined by its CDR3 amino acid sequence together with its V-gene family, and reads lacking a unique V-gene family were excluded. In a later analysis, 450 to 600 highly shared, low-generation-probability nucleotide sequences were removed to address suspected cross-contamination and a sequencing artifact. For each public chain, a later analysis derived a clonal expansion index from normalized ranks of inferred template counts within each repertoire. Generation probabilities in a later analysis came from a VDJ recombination model fitted to out-of-frame rearrangements, and those results were checked against IGoR. A later analysis scored TCR-TCR, TCR-HLA and TCR-CMV co-occurrence with hypergeometric tests, applying a repertoire-size bias correction to TCR pairs. A later analysis estimated false discovery rates by permuting HLA or CMV assignments 20 times. A later analysis grouped co-occurring TCRs with DBSCAN, adding TCRdist sequence similarity when clustering within HLA-allele-positive subsets. Repertoires with fewer than 30,000 or more than 120,000 public chains, plus five repertoires with anomalous nucleotide sharing, were excluded from co-occurrence clustering. Not all clones reach the TCRdb copy of this immuneACCESS table, which keeps in-frame sequences only. Checked studies attribute under half of the gap to unresolved V genes and leave the rest unexplained. From that table come the V and J calls and clone size; the DNA was used to work out D and trimming. The sample table lists just over 80,000 clones, 78% of them with a count of one. 5% to 7% of the sample comes from the top ten.

The cohort was made up of hundreds of healthy bone marrow donors. At the time of sampling, all cohort members were nominally healthy, though unrecorded immune exposures were likely present. The donor tested CMV seropositive and was one of the 289 seropositive cohort members. Each donor provided a peripheral blood sample, and peripheral blood mononuclear cells were used for TCR beta sequencing. The Qiagen DNeasy Blood Extraction Kit was used to extract genomic DNA from the blood cell samples. The origin of this receptor is a man younger than 30 in good health and CMV-seropositive. Recombination linked TRBV11-2 to TRBJ2-1; the D gene assignment is ambiguous. What was sequenced was PBMCs. The CDR3 in this case is CASSPPQNQFF. The DNA sequence is as follows: TGTGCCAGCAGCCCTCCACAGAACCAGTTCTTC.